This T cell receptor beta chain was identified during a study of blood T cell repertoires in COVID-19 (dated by TCRdb to 2020 to 2021). Turning to the overall study: Samples from collaborators originated in the United States, Italy and Spain and spanned both the acute and convalescent phases of COVID-19. The samples were drawn from two sources: the first 160 participants of the ongoing ImmuneRACE study, and 1,000 to 1,500 subjects contributed by 6 global collaborators. The prospective study material was composed of cDNA or gDNA derived from T cells, B-cell-depleted T cells, or PBMCs. The repertoires were made available in a free public database intended to serve as a resource for research on the immune response to SARS-CoV-2. Deeply sampled blood TCRbeta repertoires from subjects exposed to, actively infected with, or recovered from COVID-19 were included in the dataset. HLA class I and class II types, where available, came from metadata supplied by the sample provider rather than from assay-based typing. The sample metadata nearly always contained a de-identified subject ID, COVID-19 status, age in years and sex. Broad study findings and their caveats: Clinical and demographic metadata were provided uncurated, with the amount varying by source and participant.

Samples from volunteer blood donors who had recovered from COVID-19 were contributed by a second Seattle source. The collaborating institutions used their own protocols to collect whole blood in K2EDTA tubes. For TCRbeta analysis, collaborator samples were shipped as frozen whole blood, as isolated PBMCs, or as DNA extracted from either sample type. The immunoSEQ Assay, a bias-controlled multiplex PCR, was used to amplify TCRbeta CDR3 regions from genomic DNA. The published analysis was carried out like this. Nucleated cell counts per sample were estimated from amplification of reference gene primers within the assay. Sequence reads were collapsed and filtered to measure the absolute abundance of every unique TCRbeta CDR3 rearrangement. For each sample, productive Simpson clonality was calculated as the square root of Simpson's diversity index across productive rearrangements. Imported from immuneACCESS, the table was reduced by TCRdb to in-frame sequences with V and J called. These copies leave out some clones; in studies compared against another copy, an unresolved V gene accounts for under half, and the cause of the remainder is not known. V, J and clone size were drawn from that table, and D and trimming were deduced from the DNA. The sample table records 200,000 to 250,000 clones; around 90% of these occur just once. Around 6% of the sample rests with the top ten.

Trimming removed 5 bases from V and 7 bases from J; the gene matches leave 6 bases unexplained. In the germline V gene, CDR1 corresponds to SNHLY and CDR2 to FYNNEI. The CDR3 sequence holds 15 residues, the cysteine and phenylalanine included. This entry keeps only the CDR3 DNA: 45 bases, framed from base 1. Concerning this clone: This clone's antigen is unknown. It has no much larger one-base neighbor in the sample; base qualities were not kept.

Sample: peripheral blood. The TCR was taken from a man in his sixties who had recovered from COVID-19. Here the chain combines TRBV2 and TRBJ2-1, and 12 junction bases match TRBD2. The CDR3 corresponds to CASSLAGGPWNEQFF. Here is the DNA: TGTGCCAGCAGTCTAGCGGGGGGGCCTTGGAATGAGCAGTTCTTC.